Below, 30 T cell receptor beta chains from the same sample are listed, as sequenced in a study of breast tumors, draining lymph nodes, adjacent tissues. Each CDR3 protein is one row after TCRdb ran MiXCR on the multiplex PCR reads. This table has over 100,000 distinct CDR3 sequences, about 20% appearing once. The lymph nodes were axillary draining lymph nodes from breast cancer patients. The sample consisted of axillary lymph node tissue. Receptors were obtained from a female donor with breast cancer. Some clones in this sample may be carry-over from other donors' samples.

This rearrangement joins TRBV5-1 to TRBJ2-3; 10 bases agree with TRBD2. Trimming took 0 bases from V and 0 from J; bases not matched to a gene: 1. This CDR3 is built from 16 residues. Germline values: CDR1 SGHRS, CDR2 YFSETQ. The CDR3 DNA sequence: TGCGCCAGCAGCTTGGAACTAGCGGGGAGCACAGATACGCAGTATTTT. As protein: CASSLELAGSTDTQYF. The full variable domain, with the rest looked up from reference TRBV5-1 and TRBJ2-3, is KAGVTQTPRYLIKTRGQQVTLSCSPISGHRSVSWYQQTPGQGLQFLFEYFSETQRNKGNFPGRFSGRQFSNSRSEMNVSTLELGDSALYLCASSLELAGSTDTQYFGPGTRLTVL.

Worth noting for this clonotype: A read error is possible here, since a much larger clone lies one base away. CDR3 sequence (DNA): TGTGCCAGCACCCCATTTTGTAGCGGGGGCTACAATGAGCAGTTCTTC. This sequence encodes CASTPFCSGGYNEQFF. The V call is TRBV7-8, the J call TRBJ2-1; 9 bases are a match to TRBD2. Germline values: CDR1 SGHVS, CDR2 FQNEAQ. After removal of 7 bases from V and 3 bases from J, the junction contained 10 bases not matched to a gene. The CDR3 loop spans 16 amino acids.

This clonotype was seen at least ten times. The chain joins TRBV19 to TRBJ2-5; 9 bases are shared with TRBD1. With 3 bases clipped from V and 7 bases from J, the junction kept 6 bases outside the gene matches. The CDR3 consists of 14 residues. CDR1 is LNHDA, CDR2 SQIVND, per germline (reference sequence). The CDR3: CASSMNPGQGTQYF. The CDR3, as DNA: TGTGCCAGTAGTATGAACCCGGGACAGGGGACCCAGTACTTC.

This clonotype appeared many times. The chain couples TRBV12-3 or TRBV12-4 to TRBJ1-2; 10 positions match TRBD1. The CDR3 covers 14 residues. V shed 6 bases and J 7 bases; nucleotides not matched to a gene: 8. The CDR3 sequence is CASSQMTGGGGYTF. In DNA, the CDR3 is TGTGCCAGCAGCCAAATGACAGGGGGCGGTGGCTACACCTTC.

This clonotype has ten or more counts. The chain is built from TRBV12-3 or TRBV12-4 and TRBJ1-5; TRBD1 agrees at 9 bases. The CDR3 totals 15 residues. J was trimmed by 5 bases and V by 6 bases; bases with no gene match: 8. CDR3 coding DNA: TGTGCCAGCAGGAGAGGGACAGGGTCGGATCAGCCCCAGCATTTT. Residues: CASRRGTGSDQPQHF.

This clonotype was detected only once. This may arise from a read error, as a much more abundant clone is one base away. The gene calls are TRBV7-2 and TRBJ1-5; D unresolved. Germline CDR1 SGHTA, CDR2 FQGNSA. This CDR3 is built from 14 residues. DNA for the CDR3: TGTGCCAGCAGCTTTACAAGTAGCAATCAGCCCCAGCGTTTT. The encoded protein is CASSFTSSNQPQRF.

This clonotype has at least ten counts. The chain carries TRBV9 and TRBJ1-5; a weak D match, TRBD1 (5 bases). This CDR3 is 15 amino acids long. V lost 3 bases and J lost 3, with 13 bases in between. Germline assignment: CDR1 SGDLS and CDR2 YYNGEE. The CDR3 spells CASSAGDVTNQPQHF. The DNA of the CDR3 is TGTGCCAGCAGCGCCGGGGACGTGACCAATCAGCCCCAGCATTTT.

The chain has TRBV4-1 and TRBJ1-4, with D tentatively TRBD1 (5 bases). The CDR3 runs to 15 residues. Trimming removed 4 bases at V and 5 bases at J, with 14 bases between. From germline, CDR1 is MGHRA and CDR2 YSYEKL. The CDR3 DNA reads TGCGCCAGCAGCCTCCAGGGTAATCAGAATGAAAAACTGTTTTTT. This translates into CASSLQGNQNEKLFF.

This clonotype was picked up many times. The chain employs TRBV20-1 and TRBJ2-6, with 9 nucleotides matching TRBD2. CDR1 and CDR2 from the germline V gene are DFQATT and SNEGSKA (reference sequence). The CDR3 totals 18 residues. V dropped 0 bases and J dropped 0; count of bases not matched to a gene: 6. The DNA for the CDR3 is TGCAGTGCTAGAGACCGGCTAGCGGGAAGCTCTGGGGCCAACGTCCTGACTTTC. Its protein product is CSARDRLAGSSGANVLTF.

Ten or more counts support this clonotype. The chain joins TRBV20-1 to TRBJ1-2; TRBD1 is a possible D gene (5 bases). V dropped 1 base and J dropped 2 bases, with 11 bases sitting between them. The germline V gene has CDR1 DFQATT and CDR2 SNEGSKA (reference sequence). CDR3 length: 14 residues. The CDR3 bases are TGCAGTGCTAGAGCTCCGGGACGGAACTATGGCTACACCTTC. Translated: CSARAPGRNYGYTF.

This clonotype was observed many times. The V and J genes are TRBV11-2 and TRBJ1-5; TRBD1 is a possible D gene (5 bases). This CDR3 is built from 15 residues. V lost 1 base and J lost 2, with 9 bases in between. Germline V lookup: CDR1 SGHAT, CDR2 FQNNGV. The CDR3 DNA sequence: TGTGCCAGCAGCTTAGGTGTAGGGGGCAATCAGCCCCAGCATTTT. This gives the protein CASSLGVGGNQPQHF. The entire variable domain, with the rest obtained from reference TRBV11-2 and TRBJ1-5, is as follows: EAGVAQSPRYKIIEKRQSVAFWCNPISGHATLYWYQQILGQGPKLLIQFQNNGVVDDSQLPKDRFSAERLKGVDSTLKIQPAKLEDSAVYLCASSLGVGGNQPQHFGDGTRLSIL.

This clonotype was counted many times. The chain uses TRBV9 and TRBJ2-5; 7 nucleotides agree with TRBD1. The length of the CDR3 is 15 residues. Germline V gene sequence: CDR1 SGDLS, CDR2 YYNGEE. The V gene end was trimmed by 7 bases and the J gene end by 4 bases; junction bases not matched to a gene: 13. The CDR3 sequence is CASGHAGTVGETQYF. For the CDR3, the DNA is TGTGCCAGCGGTCACGCCGGGACAGTCGGAGAGACCCAGTACTTC.

This clonotype was observed many times. This sequence joins TRBV6-2 or TRBV6-3 and TRBJ2-5; 10 nucleotides agree with TRBD1. The CDR3 totals 14 residues. After removal of 6 bases from V and 4 bases from J, the junction contained 5 bases not matched to a gene. The germline V gene encodes CDR1 MNHEY and CDR2 SVGEGT. CDR3 nucleotide sequence: TGTGCCAGCAGAAGACAGGGGGCTGGAGAGACCCAGTACTTC. Its protein product is CASRRQGAGETQYF.

This clonotype was counted at least ten times. V and J are TRBV6-5 and TRBJ1-3; D unresolved. The germline CDR1 and CDR2 sequences are MNHEY and SVGAGI. The CDR3 totals 12 residues. The V gene lost 8 bases and the J gene lost 0 bases, with 5 bases spanning the gap. The chain's CDR3 is CASGNSGNTIYF. CDR3 DNA: TGTGCCAGCGGAAACTCTGGAAACACCATATATTTT.

Ten or more counts support this clonotype. The chain links TRBV12-3 or TRBV12-4 to TRBJ2-1, with TRBD2 matching 8 bases. The CDR3 covers 18 residues. Trimming at V came to 5 bases and at J to 3 bases, leaving 15 bases not matched to a gene. The CDR3 nucleotides are TGTGCCAGCAGTCCACCATCCCGGACTAGCTGGGGCTACAATGAGCAGTTCTTC. As protein: CASSPPSRTSWGYNEQFF.

Many counts were recorded for this clonotype. The rearrangement joins TRBV10-3 to TRBJ2-7, with D perhaps TRBD1 or TRBD2 (5 bases each). V gave up 3 bases and J gave up 0 bases, with 12 bases separating them. Germline V gene lookup returns CDR1 ENHRY and CDR2 SYGVKD. This CDR3 comprises 15 residues. The CDR3 DNA is TGTGCCATCAGTGAATCGGGACGGAGCTCCTACGAGCAGTACTTC. As protein: CAISESGRSSYEQYF.

This clonotype came up many times. The chain employs TRBV29-1 and TRBJ2-2; unclear D gene. Trimming shortened V by 6 bases and J by 4 bases, and 24 bases separated the two germline ends. The CDR3 extends over 17 amino acids. Per germline, CDR1 SQVTM and CDR2 ANQGSEA. The CDR3 DNA sequence: TGCAGCGTCCAACCCCCTTCCCAAAGCCCGACCACCGGGGAGCTGTTTTTT. Translation gives CSVQPPSQSPTTGELFF.

By frequency in the sample, this clonotype is medium-sized. The CDR3 region has the DNA TGTGCCAGCAGCTTAGTGGCGGGAGCAGATACGCAGTATTTT. Its translation is CASSLVAGADTQYF. The chain uses TRBV7-9 and TRBJ2-3; 7 nucleotides line up with TRBD2. Germline CDR1 reads SEHNR; CDR2 reads FQNEAQ (reference sequence). V was pared by 1 base and J by 4 bases, with 2 bases of the junction left unmatched. The CDR3 covers 14 residues.

This clonotype has only one observation. Possible read error: a much larger clone is one base away. The chain combines TRBV12-3 or TRBV12-4 with TRBJ2-3; no clear D. CDR3 length equals 15 residues. CDR3 loop: CAGSLLQPDTDTQYF. The CDR3 DNA reads as TGTGCCGGCAGTTTACTTCAGCCAGACACAGATACGCAGTATTTT.

This clonotype showed up many times. The chain joins TRBV13 to TRBJ2-3, with 7 bases that match TRBD1. Germline CDR1 is PRHDT and CDR2 is FYEKMQ (reference sequence). This CDR3 is built from 16 residues. Unmatched junction bases numbered 14, after V lost 5 bases and J lost 6 bases. Here the CDR3 reads CASSPNNRGYRDTQYF. In nucleotides, the CDR3 is TGTGCCAGCAGCCCCAATAACAGGGGCTACAGGGATACGCAGTATTTT.

This clonotype was recorded many times. The J gene is TRBJ2-1, the V gene TRBV19; D remains ambiguous. Germline values: CDR1 LNHDA, CDR2 SQIVND (reference sequence). V dropped 5 bases and J dropped 3 bases, with 2 bases sitting between them. The CDR3 runs to 11 residues. CDR3 sequence reads: CASSDYNEQFF. DNA of the CDR3: TGTGCCAGTAGTGACTACAATGAGCAGTTCTTC. Looking up the rest from reference TRBV19 and TRBJ2-1 gives the full variable domain: DGGITQSPKYLFRKEGQNVTLSCEQNLNHDAMYWYRQDPGQGLRLIYYSQIVNDFQKGDIAEGYSVSREKKESFPLTVTSAQKNPTAFYLCASSDYNEQFFGPGTRLTVL.

This clonotype was counted at least ten times. This chain uses TRBV4-2 with TRBJ2-7, with D perhaps TRBD1 (5 bases). Per germline, CDR1 LGHNA and CDR2 YNFKEQ. Trimming stripped 0 bases from V and 5 bases from J, with 14 bases between. This CDR3 region has 15 residues. CDR3 sequence (DNA): TGTGCCAGCAGCCAAGATGGCGCCAGGGTGAACGAGCAGTACTTC. Translating it yields CASSQDGARVNEQYF.

This clonotype was seen many times. This chain links TRBV10-2 with TRBJ2-7; TRBD2 aligns across 9 bases. V was pared by 6 bases and J by 2 bases, with 5 bases of the junction left unmatched. The CDR3 is 14 amino acids. The germline V gene encodes CDR1 WSHSY and CDR2 SAAADI. CDR3 protein: CASSLAGTPYEQYF. CDR3 sequence (DNA): TGCGCCAGCAGCCTAGCGGGAACCCCCTACGAGCAGTACTTC.

The J gene is TRBJ2-5, the V gene TRBV3-2; TRBD1 is the table's D call and was not checked against the DNA. TRBV3-2 has pseudogene status. This CDR3 comprises 17 residues. CDR3: CASSQASAGGGGETQYF. Here the CDR3 DNA reads TGTGCCAGCAGCCAAGCATCGGCGGGGGGCGGGGGAGAGACCCAGTACTTC.

This clonotype appeared many times. The CDR3 loop is CASSQSRPGLTSYEQYF. The CDR3 region has the DNA TGTGCCAGCAGCCAATCCCGTCCGGGACTAACTTCATACGAGCAGTACTTC. The V gene is TRBV3-1, the J gene TRBJ2-7, with 7 bases identical to TRBD2. The trim removed 2 bases at V and 4 bases at J, leaving 14 bases unmatched. The CDR3 is 17 residues long. The germline V gene has CDR1 LGHDT and CDR2 YNNKEL (reference sequence).

CDR3 bases: TGTGCCAGCAGCGTGGGTAGGGGGCTTCGTAATTCACCCCTCCACTTT. Translation: CASSVGRGLRNSPLHF. The chain combines TRBV28 with TRBJ1-6; 7 nucleotides match TRBD1. From germline, CDR1 is MDHEN and CDR2 SYDVKM. Unmatched junction bases numbered 11, after V lost 6 bases and J lost 6 bases. The CDR3 spans 16 residues.

The chain joins TRBV6-1 to TRBJ1-5, with D possibly being TRBD1 (5 bases). V shed 4 bases and J shed 2 bases, with 12 bases lying between them. CDR1 and CDR2 from the germline V gene are MNHNS and SASEGT. This CDR3 is built from 15 residues. The chain's CDR3 is CASSGVQGRNQPQHF. Written as DNA, the CDR3 is TGTGCCAGCAGTGGAGTCCAGGGTCGCAATCAGCCCCAGCATTTT.

There are many counts of this clonotype. The rearrangement joins TRBV20-1 to TRBJ1-4; D unclear. Germline V lookup: CDR1 DFQATT, CDR2 SNEGSKA (reference sequence). With 5 bases removed from V and 5 bases from J, the gap between germline ends came to 18 bases. This CDR3 contains 15 residues. The CDR3 protein is CSAPPPSRTNEKLFF. The CDR3 DNA follows: TGCAGTGCTCCCCCGCCGAGCCGCACGAATGAAAAACTGTTTTTT.

There are many counts of this clonotype. The chain has TRBV4-1 and TRBJ2-3; D unresolved. Trimming cost V 0 bases and J 2 bases, with 6 bases left between them. Germline V gene data show CDR1 as MGHRA and CDR2 as YSYEKL. This CDR3 has 14 amino acids. The CDR3 spells CASSQEGSTDTQYF. Here the CDR3 DNA reads TGCGCCAGCAGCCAAGAAGGGTCCACAGATACGCAGTATTTT.

About this clonotype itself: Its ends do not fully match the called genes, so a read error is possible. V and J are TRBV19 and TRBJ2-2; D perhaps matches TRBD2 (6 bases). In germline, CDR1 is LNHDA, CDR2 SQIVND (reference sequence). This CDR3 has 20 amino acids. The CDR3 DNA sequence: TGTGCCAGTAGCAACCAAAGGGCGGCCAGGACTACCGCGAACACCGGGGAGCTGTCTTTT. It yields the protein CASSNQRAARTTANTGELSF. The entire variable domain, with the rest obtained from reference TRBV19 and TRBJ2-2, is as follows: DGGITQSPKYLFRKEGQNVTLSCEQNLNHDAMYWYRQDPGQGLRLIYYSQIVNDFQKGDIAEGYSVSREKKESFPLTVTSAQKNPTAFYLCASSNQRAARTTANTGELSFGEGSRLTVL.